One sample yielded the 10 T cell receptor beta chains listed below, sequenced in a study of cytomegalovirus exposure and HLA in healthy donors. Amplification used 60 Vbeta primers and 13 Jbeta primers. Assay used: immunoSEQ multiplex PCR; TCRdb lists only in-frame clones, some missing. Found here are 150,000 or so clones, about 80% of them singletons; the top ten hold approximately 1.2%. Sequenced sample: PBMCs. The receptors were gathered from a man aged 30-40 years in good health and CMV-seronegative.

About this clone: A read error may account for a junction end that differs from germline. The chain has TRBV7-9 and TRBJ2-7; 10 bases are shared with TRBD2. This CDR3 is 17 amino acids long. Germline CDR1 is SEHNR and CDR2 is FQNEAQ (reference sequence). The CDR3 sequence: CSSSPRRTSGLSYEQYF. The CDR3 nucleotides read TGTTCCAGCAGCCCTCGGCGGACTAGCGGCCTATCCTACGAGCAGTACTTC.

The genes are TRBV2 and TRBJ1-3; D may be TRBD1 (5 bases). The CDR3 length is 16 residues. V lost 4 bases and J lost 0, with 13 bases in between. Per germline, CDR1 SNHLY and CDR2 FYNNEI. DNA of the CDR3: TGTGCCAGCAGTGTGTTAGGGGATAACTCTGGAAACACCATATATTTT. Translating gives CASSVLGDNSGNTIYF.

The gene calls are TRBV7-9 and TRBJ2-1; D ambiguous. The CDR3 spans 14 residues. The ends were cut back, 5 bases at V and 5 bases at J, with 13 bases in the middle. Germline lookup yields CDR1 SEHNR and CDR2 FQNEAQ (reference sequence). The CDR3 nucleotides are TGTGCCAGCAGCGATCTGGTAAGCCACAATGAGCAGTTCTTC. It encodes CASSDLVSHNEQFF.

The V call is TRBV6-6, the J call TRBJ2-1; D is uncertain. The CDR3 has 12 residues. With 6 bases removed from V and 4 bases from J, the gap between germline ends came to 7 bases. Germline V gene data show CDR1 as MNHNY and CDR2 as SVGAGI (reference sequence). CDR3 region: CASSQQYNEQFF. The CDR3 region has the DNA TGTGCCAGCAGCCAACAGTACAATGAGCAGTTCTTC.

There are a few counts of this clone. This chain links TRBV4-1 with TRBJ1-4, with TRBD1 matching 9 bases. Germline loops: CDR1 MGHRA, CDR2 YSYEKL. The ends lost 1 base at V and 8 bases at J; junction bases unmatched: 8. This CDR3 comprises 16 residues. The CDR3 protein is CASSQAEDRGIEKLFF. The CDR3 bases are TGCGCCAGCAGCCAAGCAGAGGACAGGGGAATCGAAAAACTGTTTTTT.

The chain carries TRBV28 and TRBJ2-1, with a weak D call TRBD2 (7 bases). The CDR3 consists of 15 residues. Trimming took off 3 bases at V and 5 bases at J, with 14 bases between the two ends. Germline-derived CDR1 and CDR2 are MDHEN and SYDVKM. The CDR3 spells CASSFRGAGHNEQFF. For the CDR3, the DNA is TGTGCCAGCAGTTTTCGGGGGGCAGGTCACAATGAGCAGTTCTTC. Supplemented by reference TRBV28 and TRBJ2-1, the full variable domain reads DVKVTQSSRYLVKRTGEKVFLECVQDMDHENMFWYRQDPGLGLRLIYFSYDVKMKEKGDIPEGYSVSREKKERFSLILESASTNQTSMYLCASSFRGAGHNEQFFGPGTRLTVL.

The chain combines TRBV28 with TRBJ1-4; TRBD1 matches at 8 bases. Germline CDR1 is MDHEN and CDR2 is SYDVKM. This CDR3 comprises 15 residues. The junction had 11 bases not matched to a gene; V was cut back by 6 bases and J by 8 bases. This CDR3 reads CASSRIGQGGEKLFF. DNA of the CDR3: TGTGCCAGCAGCCGCATAGGACAGGGTGGGGAAAAACTGTTTTTT.

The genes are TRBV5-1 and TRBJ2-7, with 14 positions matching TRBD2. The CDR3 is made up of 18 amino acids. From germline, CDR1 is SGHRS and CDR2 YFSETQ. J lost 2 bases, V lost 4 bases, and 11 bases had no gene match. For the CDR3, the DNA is TGCGCCAGCAGCCCCGGGACTAGCGGGGGACCGGAGCCCTACGAGCAGTACTTC. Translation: CASSPGTSGGPEPYEQYF.

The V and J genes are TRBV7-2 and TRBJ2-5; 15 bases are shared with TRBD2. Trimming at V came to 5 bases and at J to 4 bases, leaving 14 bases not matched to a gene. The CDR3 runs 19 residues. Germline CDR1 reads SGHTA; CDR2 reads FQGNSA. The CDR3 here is CASSPEPRTSGGVGETQYF. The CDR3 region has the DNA TGTGCCAGCAGCCCCGAACCTCGGACTAGCGGGGGGGTAGGAGAGACCCAGTACTTC.

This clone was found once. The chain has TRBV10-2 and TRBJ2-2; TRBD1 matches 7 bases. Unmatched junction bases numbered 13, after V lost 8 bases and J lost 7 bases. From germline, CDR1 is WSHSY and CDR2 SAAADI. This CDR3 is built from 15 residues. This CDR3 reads CASWTTDRARGELFF. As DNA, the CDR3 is TGCGCCAGCTGGACAACCGACAGGGCGCGCGGGGAGCTGTTTTTT.